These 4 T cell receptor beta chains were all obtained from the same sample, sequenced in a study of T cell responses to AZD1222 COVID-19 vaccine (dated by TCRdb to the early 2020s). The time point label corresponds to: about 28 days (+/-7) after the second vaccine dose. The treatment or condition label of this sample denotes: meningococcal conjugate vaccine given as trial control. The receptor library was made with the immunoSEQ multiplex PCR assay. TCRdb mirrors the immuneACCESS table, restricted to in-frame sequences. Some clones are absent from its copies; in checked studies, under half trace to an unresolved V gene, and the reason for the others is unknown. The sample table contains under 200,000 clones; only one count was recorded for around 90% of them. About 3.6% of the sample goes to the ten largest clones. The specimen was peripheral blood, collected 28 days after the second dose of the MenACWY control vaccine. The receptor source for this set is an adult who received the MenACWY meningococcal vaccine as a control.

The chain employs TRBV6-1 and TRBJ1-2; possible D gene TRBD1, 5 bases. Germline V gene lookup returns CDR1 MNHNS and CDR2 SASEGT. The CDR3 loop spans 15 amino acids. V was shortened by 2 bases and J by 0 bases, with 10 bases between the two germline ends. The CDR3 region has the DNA TGTGCCAGCAGTGAAAGCGGGGGAGCTAACTATGGCTACACCTTC. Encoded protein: CASSESGGANYGYTF.

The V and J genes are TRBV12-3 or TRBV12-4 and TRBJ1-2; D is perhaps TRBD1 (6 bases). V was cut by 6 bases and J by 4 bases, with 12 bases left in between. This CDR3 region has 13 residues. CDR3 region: CASSPGQSYGYTF. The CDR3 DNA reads TGTGCCAGCAGCCCCGGACAGTCCTATGGCTACACCTTC.

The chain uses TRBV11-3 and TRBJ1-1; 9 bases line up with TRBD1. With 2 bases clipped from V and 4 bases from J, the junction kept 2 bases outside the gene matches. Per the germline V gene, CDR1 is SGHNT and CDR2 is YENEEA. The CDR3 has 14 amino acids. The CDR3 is CASSLRTGVTEAFF. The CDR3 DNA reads TGTGCCAGCAGCTTAAGGACAGGGGTCACTGAAGCTTTCTTT.

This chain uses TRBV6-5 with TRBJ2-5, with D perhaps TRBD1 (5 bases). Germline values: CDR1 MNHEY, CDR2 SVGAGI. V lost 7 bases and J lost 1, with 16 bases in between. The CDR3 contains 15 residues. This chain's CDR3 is CASTEVPGLQETQYF. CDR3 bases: TGTGCCAGCACCGAAGTCCCAGGGCTCCAAGAGACCCAGTACTTC.